The source of this T cell receptor (beta chain) is a study of blood T cell repertoires in COVID-19. Whole-study context: The United States, Italy and Spain supplied acute and convalescent COVID-19 samples. T cells, B-cell-depleted T cells, or PBMCs provided the cDNA or gDNA that served as material.

As processed by the authors: Reference gene primer amplification in the assay estimated nucleated cell counts. Generated by immunoSEQ multiplex PCR, the TCRdb table keeps only in-frame clones and is missing some. V and J calls and clone size are given by that table; D and trimming were obtained from the DNA. The repertoire includes around 95,000 clones, 80% of them detected once, and around 10% sits in the top ten. Germline CDR1 MNHEY, CDR2 SVGAGI. The CDR3 loop spans 14 amino acids. Trimming took 6 bases from V and 3 from J, leaving 15 bases between them. Sequenced sample: peripheral blood. The sequence was obtained from a woman aged 70-85 years with acute or convalescent COVID-19. This sequence joins TRBV6-5 and TRBJ2-7; TRBD2 is a possible D gene (6 bases). CDR3 protein: CASSLERGDYEQYV. The CDR3 DNA sequence: TGTGCCAGCAGCCTTGAGCGCGGGGACTACGAGCAGTACGTC.